This T cell receptor beta chain originates from a study of regulatory T cells in long-lasting Graves disease. Researchers made TCR beta libraries by using iRepertoire HTBI primers and running Arm-PCR on CDR3 regions. MiXCR, run by TCRdb on the multiplex PCR reads, gives a single entry per CDR3 protein. Of a few hundred thousand distinct CDR3 sequences listed, about 15% were seen once; the top ten hold about 7.6%. The CDR3 runs to 15 residues. The J segment lost 6 bases and the V segment lost 5 bases, leaving 10 bases of the junction unmatched. Germline CDR1 reads MDHEN; CDR2 reads SYDVKM. Described time point: newly diagnosed GD, antithyroid drugs for less than 3 months. RNA extracted from PBMCs served as the sequencing template. This sample also belongs to another study, concerning T cells in Graves' hyperthyroidism and ophthalmopathy.

The TCR comes from a woman between 40 and 50 years old with Graves disease. The rearrangement joins TRBV28 to TRBJ2-1; 7 bases line up with TRBD2. The specimen comprised peripheral blood mononuclear cells (PBMCs), sampled at new diagnosis, from a patient treated with antithyroid drugs. The CDR3 here is CASSRRGEGLNEQFF. CDR3 bases: TGTGCCAGCAGTCGAAGAGGGGAGGGCCTCAATGAGCAGTTCTTC. Supplemented by reference TRBV28 and TRBJ2-1, the full variable domain reads DVKVTQSSRYLVKRTGEKVFLECVQDMDHENMFWYRQDPGLGLRLIYFSYDVKMKEKGDIPEGYSVSREKKERFSLILESASTNQTSMYLCASSRRGEGLNEQFFGPGTRLTVL.